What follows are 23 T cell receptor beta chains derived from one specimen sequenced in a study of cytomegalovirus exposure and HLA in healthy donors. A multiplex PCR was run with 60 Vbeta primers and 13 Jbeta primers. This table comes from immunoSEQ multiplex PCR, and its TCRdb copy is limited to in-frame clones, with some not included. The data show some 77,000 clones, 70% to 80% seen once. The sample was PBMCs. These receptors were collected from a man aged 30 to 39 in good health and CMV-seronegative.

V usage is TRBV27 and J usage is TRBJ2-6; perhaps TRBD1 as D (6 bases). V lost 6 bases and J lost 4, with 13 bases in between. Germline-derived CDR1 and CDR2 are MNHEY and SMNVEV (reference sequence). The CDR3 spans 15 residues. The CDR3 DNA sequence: TGTGCCAGCAGAGTTCAGGGGTGGGGGGCCAACGTCCTGACTTTC. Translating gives CASRVQGWGANVLTF. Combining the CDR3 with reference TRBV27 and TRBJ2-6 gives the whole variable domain EAQVTQNPRYLITVTGKKLTVTCSQNMNHEYMSWYRQDPGLGLRQIYYSMNVEVTDKGDVPEGYKVSRKEKRNFPLILESPSPNQTSLYFCASRVQGWGANVLTFGAGSRLTVL.

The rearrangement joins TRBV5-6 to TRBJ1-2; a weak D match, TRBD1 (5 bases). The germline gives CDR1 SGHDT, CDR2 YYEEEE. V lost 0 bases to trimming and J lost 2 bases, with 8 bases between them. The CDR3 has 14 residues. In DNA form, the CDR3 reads TGTGCCAGCAGCTTGGGACAGTCCAACTATGGCTACACCTTC. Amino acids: CASSLGQSNYGYTF. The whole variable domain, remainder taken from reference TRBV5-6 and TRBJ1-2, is DAGVTQSPTHLIKTRGQQVTLRCSPKSGHDTVSWYQQALGQGPQFIFQYYEEEERQRGNFPDRFSGHQFPNYSSELNVNALLLGDSALYLCASSLGQSNYGYTFGSGTRLTVV.

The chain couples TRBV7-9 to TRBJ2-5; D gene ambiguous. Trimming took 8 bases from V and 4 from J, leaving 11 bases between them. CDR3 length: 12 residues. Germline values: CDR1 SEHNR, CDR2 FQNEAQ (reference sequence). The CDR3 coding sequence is TGTGCCAGCGAGGTTCTGGGAGAGACCCAGTACTTC. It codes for CASEVLGETQYF.

This CDR3 reads CATSSGRYTEAFF. The DNA of the CDR3 is TGTGCCACCAGCAGTGGGAGGTACACTGAAGCTTTCTTT. V and J are TRBV15 and TRBJ1-1; unclear D gene. The CDR3 has 13 amino acids. The V gene's germline CDR1 is LNHNV and CDR2 YYDKDF (reference sequence). V gave up 3 bases and J gave up 3 bases, with 8 bases separating them.

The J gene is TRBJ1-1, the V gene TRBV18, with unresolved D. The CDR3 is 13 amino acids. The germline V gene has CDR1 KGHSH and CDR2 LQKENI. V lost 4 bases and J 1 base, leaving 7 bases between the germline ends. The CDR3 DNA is TGTGCCAGCTCACAGGGAGAGAACACTGAAGCTTTCTTT. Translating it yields CASSQGENTEAFF.

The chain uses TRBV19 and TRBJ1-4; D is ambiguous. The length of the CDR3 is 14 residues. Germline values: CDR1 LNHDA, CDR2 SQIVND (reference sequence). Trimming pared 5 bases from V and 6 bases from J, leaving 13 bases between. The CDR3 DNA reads TGTGCCAGTAGTTCCTGGGGAGGTGATGAAAAACTGTTTTTT. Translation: CASSSWGGDEKLFF.

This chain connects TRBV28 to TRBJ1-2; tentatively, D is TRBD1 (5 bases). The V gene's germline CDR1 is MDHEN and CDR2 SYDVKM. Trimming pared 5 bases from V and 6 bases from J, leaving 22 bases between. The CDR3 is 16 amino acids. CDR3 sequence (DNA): TGTGCCAGCAGTCTAATAAACTACAGGACCGGTAATGGCTACACCTTC. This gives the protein CASSLINYRTGNGYTF.

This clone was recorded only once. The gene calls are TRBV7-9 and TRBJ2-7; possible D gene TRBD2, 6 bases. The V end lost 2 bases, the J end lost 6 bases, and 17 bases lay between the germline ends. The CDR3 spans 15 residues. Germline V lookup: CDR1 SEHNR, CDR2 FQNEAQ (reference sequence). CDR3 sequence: CASSLLREEIGEQYF. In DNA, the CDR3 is TGTGCCAGCAGCTTATTAAGGGAGGAAATTGGCGAGCAGTACTTC.

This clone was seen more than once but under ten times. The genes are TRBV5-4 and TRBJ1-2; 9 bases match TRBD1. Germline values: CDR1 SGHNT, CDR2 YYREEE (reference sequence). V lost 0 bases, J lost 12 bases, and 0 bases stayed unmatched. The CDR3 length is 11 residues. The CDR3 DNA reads TGTGCCAGCAGCTTGGGACAGGGGGACACCTTC. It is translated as CASSLGQGDTF.

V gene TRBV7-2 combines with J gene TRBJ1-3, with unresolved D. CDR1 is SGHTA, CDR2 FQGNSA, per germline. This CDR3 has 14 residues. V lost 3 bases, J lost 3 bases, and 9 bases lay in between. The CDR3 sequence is CASSLVSYGNTIYF. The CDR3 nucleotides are TGTGCCAGCAGCTTGGTCAGTTATGGAAACACCATATATTTT. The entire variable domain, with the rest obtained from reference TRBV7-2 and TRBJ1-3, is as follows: GAGVSQSPSNKVTEKGKDVELRCDPISGHTALYWYRQSLGQGLEFLIYFQGNSAPDKSGLPSDRFSAERTGGSVSTLTIQRTQQEDSAVYLCASSLVSYGNTIYFGEGSWLTVV.

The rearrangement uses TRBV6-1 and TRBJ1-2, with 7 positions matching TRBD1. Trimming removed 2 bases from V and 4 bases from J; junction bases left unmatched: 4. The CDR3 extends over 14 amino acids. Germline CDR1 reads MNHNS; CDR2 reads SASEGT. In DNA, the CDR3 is TGTGCCAGCAGTGAAAGACAGGGCCCCTATGGCTACACCTTC. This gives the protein CASSERQGPYGYTF.

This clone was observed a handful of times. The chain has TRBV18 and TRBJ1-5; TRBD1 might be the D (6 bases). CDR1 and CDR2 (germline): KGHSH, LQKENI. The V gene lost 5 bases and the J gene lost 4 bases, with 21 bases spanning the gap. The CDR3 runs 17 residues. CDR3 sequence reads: CASSVYSGTTGNQPQHF. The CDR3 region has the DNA TGTGCCAGCTCAGTGTATAGCGGGACAACGGGAAATCAGCCCCAGCATTTT.

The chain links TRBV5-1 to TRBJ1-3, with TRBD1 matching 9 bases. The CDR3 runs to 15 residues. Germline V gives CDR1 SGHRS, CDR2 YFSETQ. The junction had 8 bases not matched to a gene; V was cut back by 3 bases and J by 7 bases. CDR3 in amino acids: CASSSTGGYGNTIYF. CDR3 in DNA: TGCGCCAGCAGCTCAACAGGGGGCTATGGGAACACCATATATTTT.

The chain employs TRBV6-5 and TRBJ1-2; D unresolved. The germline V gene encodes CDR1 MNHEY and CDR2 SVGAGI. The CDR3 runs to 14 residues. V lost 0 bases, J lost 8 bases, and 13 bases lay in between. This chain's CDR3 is CASSYSGRTGGYTF. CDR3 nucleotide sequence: TGTGCCAGCAGTTACTCGGGCAGGACGGGAGGCTACACCTTC.

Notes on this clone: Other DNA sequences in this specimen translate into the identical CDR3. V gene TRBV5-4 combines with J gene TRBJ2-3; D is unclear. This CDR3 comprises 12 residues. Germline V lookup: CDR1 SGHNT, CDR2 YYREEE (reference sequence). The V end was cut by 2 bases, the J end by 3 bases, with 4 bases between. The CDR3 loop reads CASSFQTDTQYF. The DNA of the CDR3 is TGTGCCAGCAGCTTCCAGACAGATACGCAGTATTTT.

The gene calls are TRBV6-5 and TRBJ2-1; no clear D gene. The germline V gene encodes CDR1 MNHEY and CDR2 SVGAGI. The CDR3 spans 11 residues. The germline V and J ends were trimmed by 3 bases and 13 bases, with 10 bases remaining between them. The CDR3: CASSYLGVQFF. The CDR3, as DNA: TGTGCCAGCAGTTATTTGGGCGTACAGTTCTTC.

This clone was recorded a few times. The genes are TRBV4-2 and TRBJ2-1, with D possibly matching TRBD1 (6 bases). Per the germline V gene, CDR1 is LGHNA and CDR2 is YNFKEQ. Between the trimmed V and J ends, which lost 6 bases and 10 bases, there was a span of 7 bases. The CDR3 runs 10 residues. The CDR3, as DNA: TGTGCCAGCAGGCAGGGGGAGCAGTTCTTC. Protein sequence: CASRQGEQFF.

The CDR3 DNA sequence: TGTGCCAGCGCACAGACTAACTATGGCTACACCTTC. It is translated as CASAQTNYGYTF. V usage is TRBV5-4 and J usage is TRBJ1-2, with D uncertain. CDR3 length equals 12 residues. Germline V gene sequence: CDR1 SGHNT, CDR2 YYREEE (reference sequence). Trimming stripped 7 bases from V and 0 bases from J, with 7 bases between.

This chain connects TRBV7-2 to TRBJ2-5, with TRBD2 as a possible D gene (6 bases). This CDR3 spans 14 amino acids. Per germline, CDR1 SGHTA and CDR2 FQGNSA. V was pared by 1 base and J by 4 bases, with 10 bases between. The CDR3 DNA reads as TGTGCCAGCAGCTTAGGCCGGCGGGGAGAGACCCAGTACTTC. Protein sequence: CASSLGRRGETQYF.

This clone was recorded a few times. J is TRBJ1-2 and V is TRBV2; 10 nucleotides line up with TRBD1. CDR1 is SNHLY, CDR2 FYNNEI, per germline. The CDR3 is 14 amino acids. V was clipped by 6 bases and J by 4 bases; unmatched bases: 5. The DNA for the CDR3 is TGTGCCAGCAGCCGGACAGGGGGTAGCTATGGCTACACCTTC. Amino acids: CASSRTGGSYGYTF. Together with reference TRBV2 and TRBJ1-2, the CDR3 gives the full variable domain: EPEVTQTPSHQVTQMGQEVILRCVPISNHLYFYWYRQILGQKVEFLVSFYNNEISEKSEIFDDQFSVERPDGSNFTLKIRSTKLEDSAMYFCASSRTGGSYGYTFGSGTRLTVV.

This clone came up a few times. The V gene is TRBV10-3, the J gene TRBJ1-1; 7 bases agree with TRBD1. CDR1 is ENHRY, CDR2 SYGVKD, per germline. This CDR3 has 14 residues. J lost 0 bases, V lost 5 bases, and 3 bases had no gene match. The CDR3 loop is CAISLTGMNTEAFF. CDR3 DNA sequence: TGTGCCATCAGTTTGACAGGGATGAACACTGAAGCTTTCTTT.

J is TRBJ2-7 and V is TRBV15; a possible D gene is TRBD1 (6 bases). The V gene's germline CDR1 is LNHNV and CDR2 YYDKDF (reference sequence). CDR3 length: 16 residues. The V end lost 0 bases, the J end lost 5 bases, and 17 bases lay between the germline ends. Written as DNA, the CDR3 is TGTGCCACCAGCAGAGATCAGGGGCAGGGGATGAACGAGCAGTACTTC. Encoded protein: CATSRDQGQGMNEQYF.

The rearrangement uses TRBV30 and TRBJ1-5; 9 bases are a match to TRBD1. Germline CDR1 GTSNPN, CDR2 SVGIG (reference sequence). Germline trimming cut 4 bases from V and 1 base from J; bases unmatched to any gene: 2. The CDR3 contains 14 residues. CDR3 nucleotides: TGTGCCTGGAAGACAGGGGGAAGCAATCAGCCCCAGCATTTT. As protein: CAWKTGGSNQPQHF.